The 24 T cell receptor beta chains below all came from one sample that was sequenced in a study of cytomegalovirus exposure and HLA in healthy donors. The study ran its PCR with 60 Vbeta and 13 Jbeta primers. Clones were read by immunoSEQ multiplex PCR, and TCRdb kept only the in-frame ones, dropping some. This table holds fewer than 200,000 clones, around 75% found once. Specimen: PBMCs. Receptors originate from a woman aged 25 to 45 in good health and CMV-seronegative.

The chain links TRBV7-9 to TRBJ2-7; 9 bases line up with TRBD2. The germline gives CDR1 SEHNR, CDR2 FQNEAQ (reference sequence). CDR3 length: 16 residues. The junction had 6 bases not matched to a gene; V was cut back by 3 bases and J by 0 bases. CDR3 loop: CASSFQRGAYSYEQYF. CDR3 in DNA: TGTGCCAGCAGCTTCCAGCGGGGGGCCTACTCCTACGAGCAGTACTTC.

This chain uses TRBV6-1 with TRBJ1-2, with D perhaps matching TRBD1 (6 bases). In germline, CDR1 is MNHNS, CDR2 SASEGT. Trimming took off 5 bases at V and 4 bases at J, with 14 bases between the two ends. This CDR3 is built from 14 residues. CDR3 nucleotide sequence: TGTGCCAGCAGTCCGGACAGATTTCGCTATGGCTACACCTTC. This codes for CASSPDRFRYGYTF.

This clone appeared a few times. The chain is built from TRBV4-3 and TRBJ2-5; TRBD2 agrees at 7 bases. Germline CDR1 reads LGHNA; CDR2 reads YSLEER. The J segment lost 5 bases and the V segment lost 0 bases, leaving 6 bases of the junction unmatched. This CDR3 has 15 amino acids. The CDR3 nucleotides read TGCGCCAGCAGCCAAGAGGGCGGGAGCGGGGAGACCCAGTACTTC. This translates into CASSQEGGSGETQYF.

The chain carries TRBV9 and TRBJ2-3, with a weak D call TRBD1 (5 bases). The V gene's germline CDR1 is SGDLS and CDR2 YYNGEE. V lost 1 base, J lost 2 bases, and 11 bases lay in between. This CDR3 contains 15 residues. CDR3 nucleotides: TGTGCCAGCAGCGTAAGGGGCCAGCCCACAGATACGCAGTATTTT. This codes for CASSVRGQPTDTQYF.

The chain has TRBV4-2 and TRBJ2-1; tentatively, D is TRBD2 (6 bases). Per the germline V gene, CDR1 is LGHNA and CDR2 is YNFKEQ. The CDR3 consists of 11 residues. V was shortened by 7 bases and J by 9 bases, with 10 bases between the two germline ends. The CDR3 nucleotides are TGTGCCAGCACCGTGGGGGGTGAGCAGTTCTTC. Translated: CASTVGGEQFF.

This clone appeared a few times. The genes are TRBV6-6 and TRBJ1-4; TRBD1 agrees at 7 bases. V lost 4 bases to trimming and J lost 8 bases; unmatched junction nucleotides: 4. Germline CDR1 MNHNY, CDR2 SVGAGI (reference sequence). The CDR3 contains 13 residues. CDR3 DNA: TGTGCCAGCAGTTCCCAGGACAGGGAAAAACTGTTTTTT. Protein sequence: CASSSQDREKLFF.

This chain joins TRBV7-9 and TRBJ1-4, with TRBD1 matching over 7 bases. The CDR3 has 15 residues. The J segment lost 8 bases and the V segment lost 7 bases, leaving 13 bases of the junction unmatched. Per germline, CDR1 SEHNR and CDR2 FQNEAQ (reference sequence). In DNA form, the CDR3 reads TGTGCCAGCACCCCAAAAATGGGACAGAAGGAAAAACTGTTTTTT. This sequence encodes CASTPKMGQKEKLFF.

J is TRBJ2-1 and V is TRBV7-7; 15 bases are shared with TRBD2. The CDR3 is 15 amino acids. Germline CDR1 is SSHAT and CDR2 is FNYEAQ (reference sequence). The trim removed 3 bases at V and 8 bases at J, leaving 2 bases unmatched. The CDR3 bases are TGTGCCAGCAGCTTGGGACTAGCGGGGGGCGATGAGCAGTTCTTC. The encoded protein is CASSLGLAGGDEQFF.

This clone came up a few times. The CDR3: CATSNSRWGQGTGANVLTF. Written as DNA, the CDR3 is TGTGCCACCAGTAACTCCAGGTGGGGACAGGGGACTGGGGCCAACGTCCTGACTTTC. The rearrangement joins TRBV15 to TRBJ2-6; 10 nucleotides agree with TRBD1. This CDR3 is built from 19 residues. From germline, CDR1 is LNHNV and CDR2 YYDKDF (reference sequence). V lost 6 bases and J lost 2; bases outside the gene matches: 13.

This sequence joins TRBV9 and TRBJ2-1; 8 bases agree with TRBD2. Germline CDR1 reads SGDLS; CDR2 reads YYNGEE. CDR3 length equals 17 residues. With 6 bases clipped from V and 6 bases from J, the junction kept 17 bases outside the gene matches. The DNA for the CDR3 is TGTGCCAGCACGTCAGCGGGGGTTGCACCAATCTTCAATGAGCAGTTCTTC. Translating gives CASTSAGVAPIFNEQFF.

The genes are TRBV14 and TRBJ1-1; D not certain. The germline V and J ends were trimmed by 2 bases and 6 bases, with 10 bases remaining between them. Germline V CDR1 and CDR2: SGHDN, FVKESK. The length of the CDR3 is 13 residues. As DNA, the CDR3 is TGTGCCAGCAGCCAAAATCGGCAGGCTGAAGCTTTCTTT. It specifies CASSQNRQAEAFF.

The chain carries TRBV4-1 and TRBJ1-5; 7 nucleotides match TRBD1. The trim removed 0 bases at V and 5 bases at J, leaving 10 bases unmatched. The CDR3 contains 17 residues. Germline V gene sequence: CDR1 MGHRA, CDR2 YSYEKL. Here the CDR3 DNA reads TGCGCCAGCAGCCAAGATAGGCAGGGGGTAAAATATCAGCCCCAGCATTTT. As protein: CASSQDRQGVKYQPQHF.

The chain uses TRBV30 and TRBJ1-5; 10 nucleotides agree with TRBD1. Looked up from germline, CDR1 is GTSNPN and CDR2 is SVGIG (reference sequence). V lost 2 bases, J lost 6 bases, and 4 bases stayed unmatched. This CDR3 is 14 amino acids long. For the CDR3, the DNA is TGTGCCTGGAGTACGGGACAGGGGATTCAGCCCCAGCATTTT. Its protein is CAWSTGQGIQPQHF. Variable domain in full (rest from reference TRBV30 and TRBJ1-5): SQTIHQWPATLVQPVGSPLSLECTVEGTSNPNLYWYRQAAGRGLQLLFYSVGIGQISSEVPQNLSASRPQDRQFILSSKKLLLSDSGFYLCAWSTGQGIQPQHFGDGTRLSIL.

The V and J genes are TRBV9 and TRBJ2-5; D is possibly TRBD1 (5 bases). V was clipped by 4 bases and J by 2 bases, with 24 bases between them. Germline V lookup: CDR1 SGDLS, CDR2 YYNGEE. The CDR3 is 18 amino acids. In DNA, the CDR3 is TGTGCCAGCAGCCCCCACGACGGACATTGGCTGTCTCAAGAGACCCAGTACTTC. This gives the protein CASSPHDGHWLSQETQYF.

This clone appeared once. The chain uses TRBV11-2 and TRBJ2-7; D may be TRBD2 (6 bases). Trimming left V 1 base short and J 4 bases short, with 14 bases between. The germline CDR1 and CDR2 sequences are SGHAT and FQNNGV. The CDR3 has 15 residues. The DNA for the CDR3 is TGTGCCAGCAGCTTAGGAGAGGGTCTAGCGTACGAGCAGTACTTC. Protein sequence: CASSLGEGLAYEQYF.

The genes are TRBV4-2 and TRBJ2-7; TRBD2 matches at 10 bases. The CDR3 is 16 residues long. CDR1 LGHNA and CDR2 YNFKEQ come from the germline V gene. V was clipped by 0 bases and J by 5 bases; unmatched bases: 7. The DNA for the CDR3 is TGTGCCAGCAGCCAAGAAAGGGGGCTAGCGGGGGACGAGCAGTACTTC. The encoded protein is CASSQERGLAGDEQYF.

V usage is TRBV11-2 and J usage is TRBJ2-5, with a possible D match to TRBD1 (6 bases). The CDR3 runs 13 residues. Germline V lookup: CDR1 SGHAT, CDR2 FQNNGV. V was shortened by 0 bases and J by 5 bases, with 7 bases between the two germline ends. The CDR3, as DNA: TGTGCCAGCAGCTTAGAAAGGGGGGAGACCCAGTACTTC. Amino acids: CASSLERGETQYF. The entire variable domain, with the rest obtained from reference TRBV11-2 and TRBJ2-5, is as follows: EAGVAQSPRYKIIEKRQSVAFWCNPISGHATLYWYQQILGQGPKLLIQFQNNGVVDDSQLPKDRFSAERLKGVDSTLKIQPAKLEDSAVYLCASSLERGETQYFGPGTRLLVL.

This clone has only a few counts. The chain links TRBV27 to TRBJ1-2; 8 bases are shared with TRBD1. Germline V CDR1 and CDR2: MNHEY, SMNVEV (reference sequence). Trimming at V came to 8 bases and at J to 4 bases, leaving 9 bases not matched to a gene. There are 14 residues in the CDR3. The chain's CDR3 is CASAWGGQAYGYTF. The CDR3 DNA sequence: TGTGCCAGCGCCTGGGGGGGACAGGCCTATGGCTACACCTTC.

V usage is TRBV7-6 and J usage is TRBJ1-2; 9 nucleotides align to TRBD1. The V gene's germline CDR1 is SGHVS and CDR2 FNYEAQ. CDR3 length: 13 amino acids. V shed 5 bases, J shed 8 bases, and the junction held 6 bases outside the gene matches. The CDR3 DNA sequence: TGTGCCAGCAGCCAGACAGGGGGTGACGGCTACACCTTC. Its protein is CASSQTGGDGYTF.

The rearrangement joins TRBV11-2 to TRBJ2-7, with TRBD2 matching over 8 bases. Germline assignment: CDR1 SGHAT and CDR2 FQNNGV. The V segment lost 2 bases and the J segment 3 bases; nucleotides outside the gene matches: 6. CDR3 length: 15 residues. CDR3 residues: CASSLSGSSGYEQYF. CDR3 bases: TGTGCCAGCAGCTTAAGCGGGAGCAGTGGCTACGAGCAGTACTTC.

This chain connects TRBV7-6 to TRBJ1-1, with D hard to call. Trimming removed 4 bases at V and 6 bases at J, with 12 bases between. CDR3 size: 13 residues. Germline loops: CDR1 SGHVS, CDR2 FNYEAQ. CDR3 protein: CASSSDFNAEAFF. The CDR3 DNA is TGTGCCAGCAGCTCTGACTTTAACGCTGAAGCTTTCTTT.

V and J are TRBV21-1 and TRBJ2-1; the table assigns TRBD2, which was not confirmed against the DNA. TRBV21-1 represents a pseudogene. This CDR3 spans 15 amino acids. For the CDR3, the DNA is TGTGCCAGCAGCAAAGGCGGGAGGCCCATCGATGAGCAGTTCTTC. Residues: CASSKGGRPIDEQFF.

This clone was counted a single time. The rearrangement uses TRBV5-1 and TRBJ1-2; tentative D call: TRBD1 (6 bases). The CDR3 length is 14 residues. Germline V gene lookup returns CDR1 SGHRS and CDR2 YFSETQ. V gave up 4 bases and J gave up 4 bases, with 14 bases separating them. In DNA, the CDR3 is TGCGCCAGCAGCACAAACGGACAGATCTATGGCTACACCTTC. Translated: CASSTNGQIYGYTF.

Written as DNA, the CDR3 is TGTGCCAGCAGTGAACTGACCACTAGCGGAATAAGCTCCTACAATGAGCAGTTCTTC. Translating gives CASSELTTSGISSYNEQFF. This rearrangement joins TRBV6-1 to TRBJ2-1, with TRBD2 matching over 8 bases. This CDR3 region has 19 residues. The germline gives CDR1 MNHNS, CDR2 SASEGT. The ends lost 2 bases at V and 0 bases at J; junction bases unmatched: 12.